One and the same sample provided the 16 T cell receptor beta chains below, sequenced in a study of siplizumab effects on memory and regulatory T cells. Sequencing used immunoSEQ multiplex PCR; TCRdb keeps in-frame clones, though not all of them. The sample includes about 52,000 clones, less than 98% of them seen just once. The sequencing sample was made of naive CD4+ T cells sorted from blood. All receptors derive from a human donor in good health.

The CDR3 region is CASSFAGEYNEQFF. DNA of the CDR3: TGTGCCAGCAGCTTTGCAGGGGAATACAATGAGCAGTTCTTC. The chain couples TRBV5-6 to TRBJ2-1, with D perhaps TRBD1 (6 bases). Per the germline V gene, CDR1 is SGHDT and CDR2 is YYEEEE. With 2 bases removed from V and 4 bases from J, the gap between germline ends came to 10 bases. The CDR3 has 14 residues.

The chain recombines TRBV7-9 with TRBJ1-1; 10 bases map to TRBD1. The CDR3 length is 12 residues. Unmatched junction bases numbered 0, after V lost 5 bases and J lost 6 bases. Germline-derived CDR1 and CDR2 are SEHNR and FQNEAQ (reference sequence). For the CDR3, the DNA is TGTGCCAGCAGCGGGACAGGGGCTGAAGCTTTCTTT. Amino acids: CASSGTGAEAFF.

The V call is TRBV7-8, the J call TRBJ2-5; 13 bases are a match to TRBD2. Losses at the gene ends were 5 bases for V and 5 bases for J; bases not matched to a gene: 8. The CDR3 sequence is 16 residues long. Germline CDR1 and CDR2: SGHVS and FQNEAQ. The CDR3 DNA reads TGTGCCAGCAGCGCCCGGACTAGCGGGAGTGGTGAGACCCAGTACTTC. Residues: CASSARTSGSGETQYF.

This chain connects TRBV28 to TRBJ1-1; possible D gene TRBD1, 6 bases. The CDR3 sequence is 15 residues long. CDR1 and CDR2 from the germline V gene are MDHEN and SYDVKM. V lost 10 bases and J 3 bases, leaving 21 bases between the germline ends. Here the CDR3 reads CATFGGGRGDTEAFF. CDR3 DNA sequence: TGTGCCACCTTCGGGGGGGGCCGAGGCGACACTGAAGCTTTCTTT.

The chain is built from TRBV2 and TRBJ2-1; D may be TRBD1 or TRBD2 (6 bases each). Germline V gene lookup returns CDR1 SNHLY and CDR2 FYNNEI. V was cut by 5 bases and J by 14 bases, with 16 bases left in between. This CDR3 has 12 residues. CDR3 region: CASSQTGGGKFF. CDR3 nucleotide sequence: TGTGCCAGCAGTCAGACAGGAGGAGGGAAGTTCTTC. The variable domain in full, with the rest retrieved from reference TRBV2 and TRBJ2-1, is EPEVTQTPSHQVTQMGQEVILRCVPISNHLYFYWYRQILGQKVEFLVSFYNNEISEKSEIFDDQFSVERPDGSNFTLKIRSTKLEDSAMYFCASSQTGGGKFFGPGTRLTVL.

V gene TRBV30 combines with J gene TRBJ2-5; D uncertain. The CDR3 loop spans 11 amino acids. CDR1 GTSNPN and CDR2 SVGIG come from the germline V gene (reference sequence). V was pared by 0 bases and J by 5 bases, with 4 bases between. This chain's CDR3 is CAWSVAETQYF. For the CDR3, the DNA is TGTGCCTGGAGTGTGGCGGAGACCCAGTACTTC.

The chain links TRBV5-5 to TRBJ1-3, with D tentatively TRBD1 (6 bases). The V gene's germline CDR1 is SGHKS and CDR2 YYEKEE (reference sequence). V lost 4 bases, J lost 3 bases, and 17 bases lay in between. The CDR3 totals 16 residues. CDR3 in DNA: TGTGCCAGCAGCCACGCCCCCCAGGACAGTGGAAACACCATATATTTT. This gives the protein CASSHAPQDSGNTIYF.

The chain uses TRBV28 and TRBJ2-7; D is ambiguous. Germline V CDR1 and CDR2: MDHEN, SYDVKM. V was cut by 1 base and J by 4 bases, with 5 bases left in between. The CDR3 consists of 12 residues. The CDR3: CASSLLRYEQYF. CDR3 coding DNA: TGTGCCAGCAGTTTATTACGTTACGAGCAGTACTTC.

The chain uses TRBV7-2 and TRBJ1-2; 7 nucleotides agree with TRBD1. The CDR3 spans 14 residues. V dropped 5 bases and J dropped 5; count of bases not matched to a gene: 8. Germline assignment: CDR1 SGHTA and CDR2 FQGNSA. In nucleotides, the CDR3 is TGTGCCAGCAGCCTAGGACAGGTGGGGTATGGCTACACCTTC. Its translation: CASSLGQVGYGYTF.

The genes are TRBV28 and TRBJ1-3, with 9 bases matching TRBD1. This CDR3 region has 19 residues. Germline trimming cut 3 bases from V and 2 bases from J; bases unmatched to any gene: 14. CDR1 is MDHEN, CDR2 SYDVKM, per germline. CDR3 sequence reads: CASSLRPSDRGRPGNTIYF. DNA of the CDR3: TGTGCCAGCAGTTTGCGCCCCTCAGACAGGGGGAGGCCTGGAAACACCATATATTTT.

The genes are TRBV7-9 and TRBJ1-3; D gene ambiguous. The CDR3 contains 16 residues. The V gene's germline CDR1 is SEHNR and CDR2 FQNEAQ (reference sequence). V was trimmed by 5 bases and J by 0 bases, leaving 14 bases between them. The CDR3 region is CASSLTLTYSGNTIYF. Written as DNA, the CDR3 is TGTGCCAGCAGCCTCACTCTAACCTACTCTGGAAACACCATATATTTT.

The chain employs TRBV6-9 and TRBJ2-7; D is perhaps TRBD1 (6 bases). The CDR3 consists of 13 residues. In germline, CDR1 is MNHGY, CDR2 SVAAGI. Between the trimmed V and J ends, which lost 6 bases and 6 bases, there was a span of 15 bases. This chain's CDR3 is CASRESQGLEQYF. CDR3 bases: TGTGCCAGCAGAGAAAGCCAGGGGCTCGAGCAGTACTTC.

The chain couples TRBV9 to TRBJ2-7; 10 bases map to TRBD2. V shed 0 bases and J 2 bases; nucleotides not matched to a gene: 2. CDR3 length equals 15 residues. Per germline, CDR1 SGDLS and CDR2 YYNGEE. CDR3 loop: CASSVAGLATYEQYF. CDR3 coding DNA: TGTGCCAGCAGCGTAGCGGGACTAGCGACCTACGAGCAGTACTTC.

The chain carries TRBV6-5 and TRBJ1-2, with D maybe TRBD1 (6 bases). Per germline, CDR1 MNHEY and CDR2 SVGAGI. This CDR3 has 15 residues. With 5 bases removed from V and 0 bases from J, the gap between germline ends came to 13 bases. CDR3 residues: CASSTDRTANYGYTF. As DNA, the CDR3 is TGTGCCAGCAGTACGGACAGAACTGCTAACTATGGCTACACCTTC.

V usage is TRBV7-8 and J usage is TRBJ2-7, with TRBD2 as a possible D gene (6 bases). Trimming cost V 5 bases and J 2 bases, with 13 bases left between them. The germline CDR1 and CDR2 sequences are SGHVS and FQNEAQ. CDR3 size: 14 residues. The CDR3 nucleotides read TGTGCCAGCAGCGCCGGGGACTCTCCCTACGAGCAGTACTTC. Its translation: CASSAGDSPYEQYF.

This clone has a single count. The chain employs TRBV9 and TRBJ2-5; D is uncertain. Trimming removed 0 bases from V and 1 base from J, with 7 bases in between. CDR1 is SGDLS, CDR2 YYNGEE, per germline. CDR3 size: 14 residues. CDR3 loop: CASSVGNTQETQYF. The DNA for the CDR3 is TGTGCCAGCAGCGTAGGGAACACCCAAGAGACCCAGTACTTC.